Shown below are 19 T cell receptor beta chains from a single sample sequenced in a study of blood T cell repertoires in COVID-19. Using immunoSEQ multiplex PCR, the repertoire was profiled, and TCRdb retains in-frame clones only, with some absent. Of fewer than 200,000 clones in the sample, about 74% were seen once. Sequenced: peripheral blood. The receptors shown here come from a man aged 55 to 69 with acute or convalescent COVID-19.

The chain joins TRBV7-3 to TRBJ2-7; the match to TRBD1 covers 9 bases. The CDR3 sequence is 16 residues long. Trimming removed 2 bases from V and 4 bases from J; junction bases left unmatched: 9. CDR1 and CDR2 (germline): SGHTA, FQGTGA. The CDR3 reads CASSLPITGGRYEQYF. The DNA for the CDR3 is TGTGCCAGCAGCTTACCCATCACAGGGGGCAGGTACGAGCAGTACTTC. The variable domain in full, with the rest retrieved from reference TRBV7-3 and TRBJ2-7, is GAGVSQTPSNKVTEKGKYVELRCDPISGHTALYWYRQSLGQGPEFLIYFQGTGAADDSGLPNDRFFAVRPEGSVSTLKIQRTERGDSAVYLCASSLPITGGRYEQYFGPGTRLTVT.

This clone was found once. The rearrangement links TRBV27 to TRBJ1-2; possible D gene TRBD1, 5 bases. With 8 bases removed from V and 2 bases from J, the gap between germline ends came to 12 bases. Germline values: CDR1 MNHEY, CDR2 SMNVEV (reference sequence). CDR3 size: 13 residues. The CDR3 coding sequence is TGTGCCAGCTCGGAGGGGATAAACTATGGCTACACCTTC. Its protein is CASSEGINYGYTF.

This clone has a handful of counts. This sequence joins TRBV5-8 and TRBJ2-7; D perhaps matches TRBD1 (6 bases). Per germline, CDR1 SGHTS and CDR2 YDEGEE. This CDR3 region has 15 residues. The V and J ends lost 0 bases and 4 bases respectively, with 14 bases between them. The CDR3 loop is CASSLEPGQSYEQYF. The DNA for the CDR3 is TGTGCCAGCAGCTTGGAACCGGGACAAAGTTACGAGCAGTACTTC.

The V gene is TRBV10-1, the J gene TRBJ2-5, with TRBD2 identical over 11 bases. Germline assignment: CDR1 WNHNN and CDR2 SYGVQD (reference sequence). J gave up 2 bases and V 2 bases, and 1 base lay outside the gene matches. The CDR3 is 15 amino acids. This CDR3 reads CASSELAGGQETQYF. CDR3 in DNA: TGCGCCAGCAGTGAGCTAGCGGGGGGTCAAGAGACCCAGTACTTC.

This chain links TRBV6-5 with TRBJ1-2; weak D call: TRBD1 (5 bases). Germline V gives CDR1 MNHEY, CDR2 SVGAGI. This CDR3 comprises 16 residues. V was shortened by 0 bases and J by 6 bases, with 17 bases between the two germline ends. Here the CDR3 reads CASSYSVSGRAHGYTF. The CDR3 coding sequence is TGTGCCAGCAGTTACTCAGTTAGTGGCAGGGCCCATGGCTACACCTTC.

The rearrangement uses TRBV6-5 and TRBJ1-4, with D hard to call. Looked up from germline, CDR1 is MNHEY and CDR2 is SVGAGI. The V end was cut by 6 bases, the J end by 5 bases, with 10 bases between. The CDR3 sequence is 13 residues long. For the CDR3, the DNA is TGTGCCAGCAGCATGGGCCCAAATGAAAAACTGTTTTTT. Amino acid sequence: CASSMGPNEKLFF.

J is TRBJ2-2 and V is TRBV3-1 (or the pseudogene TRBV3-2), with 9 bases fitting TRBD1. The CDR3 loop spans 17 amino acids. J was trimmed by 6 bases and V by 2 bases; bases with no gene match: 10. Germline lookup yields CDR1 LGHDT and CDR2 YNNKEL (reference sequence). DNA for the CDR3: TGTGCCAGCAGCCAATGGGGGGGACAGGGTACCGCCGGGGAGCTGTTTTTT. It is translated as CASSQWGGQGTAGELFF.

The rearrangement joins TRBV4-3 to TRBJ2-7; 7 positions agree with TRBD2. Germline V gene sequence: CDR1 LGHNA, CDR2 YSLEER. Germline trimming cut 3 bases from V and 1 base from J; bases unmatched to any gene: 3. The length of the CDR3 is 14 residues. CDR3 bases: TGCGCCAGCAGCCACGGGGAGGGATCCTACGAGCAGTACTTC. Translating gives CASSHGEGSYEQYF.

The chain uses TRBV4-1 and TRBJ2-5, with D perhaps matching TRBD2 (6 bases). Trimming cost V 2 bases and J 1 base, with 14 bases left between them. Germline V gene data show CDR1 as MGHRA and CDR2 as YSYEKL. The CDR3 runs to 16 residues. CDR3 nucleotide sequence: TGCGCCAGCAGCCAACAAGTGGGACTGCCCCAAGAGACCCAGTACTTC. This gives the protein CASSQQVGLPQETQYF.

V and J are TRBV10-1 and TRBJ1-5; a weak D match, TRBD1 (6 bases). This CDR3 comprises 12 residues. V was pared by 5 bases and J by 5 bases, with 7 bases between. Looked up from germline, CDR1 is WNHNN and CDR2 is SYGVQD (reference sequence). The CDR3, as DNA: TGCGCCAGCAGTTCAGGGGATCAGCCCCAGCATTTT. This sequence encodes CASSSGDQPQHF.

The chain has TRBV2 and TRBJ2-7, with TRBD2 as a possible D gene (6 bases). This CDR3 region has 15 residues. From germline, CDR1 is SNHLY and CDR2 FYNNEI. DNA of the CDR3: TGTGTCACCGAGCCCGGGGGAGGAGAGAGCTACGAGCAGTACTTC. Its protein is CVTEPGGGESYEQYF.

In this sample, this clone turned up once. CDR3 protein: CASSQEQGNGYEQYF. The DNA of the CDR3 is TGTGCCAGCAGCCAAGAACAGGGGAATGGCTACGAGCAGTACTTC. This chain connects TRBV3-1 (or the pseudogene TRBV3-2) to TRBJ2-7; 7 bases are shared with TRBD1. Trimming removed 0 bases from V and 3 bases from J; junction bases left unmatched: 5. CDR3 size: 15 residues. Germline CDR1 LGHDT, CDR2 YNNKEL (reference sequence).

J is TRBJ2-7 and V is TRBV4-1; D is possibly TRBD1 (5 bases). CDR3 length: 17 amino acids. Trimming removed 1 base at V and 0 bases at J, with 16 bases between. The germline V gene encodes CDR1 MGHRA and CDR2 YSYEKL. The CDR3, as DNA: TGCGCCAGCAGCCAAGGTATAAGCACAGGTCACTCCTACGAGCAGTACTTC. Encoded protein: CASSQGISTGHSYEQYF.

This chain joins TRBV30 and TRBJ1-1; TRBD1 agrees at 8 bases. The J segment lost 2 bases and the V segment lost 0 bases, leaving 5 bases of the junction unmatched. From germline, CDR1 is GTSNPN and CDR2 SVGIG (reference sequence). CDR3 size: 15 residues. The CDR3 sequence is CAWSVPDRGNTEAFF. For the CDR3, the DNA is TGTGCCTGGAGTGTACCCGACAGGGGCAACACTGAAGCTTTCTTT. Full variable domain (missing parts from reference TRBV30 and TRBJ1-1): SQTIHQWPATLVQPVGSPLSLECTVEGTSNPNLYWYRQAAGRGLQLLFYSVGIGQISSEVPQNLSASRPQDRQFILSSKKLLLSDSGFYLCAWSVPDRGNTEAFFGQGTRLTVV.

The chain is built from TRBV7-2 and TRBJ1-5; perhaps TRBD1 as D (5 bases). CDR3 length: 15 residues. Germline CDR1 is SGHTA and CDR2 is FQGNSA. Trimming left V 4 bases short and J 4 bases short, with 14 bases between. CDR3 sequence reads: CASSWVAGGNQPQHF. In DNA, the CDR3 is TGTGCCAGCAGCTGGGTAGCGGGGGGAAATCAGCCCCAGCATTTT.

This chain connects TRBV4-1 to TRBJ2-2, with TRBD1 matching 7 bases. In germline, CDR1 is MGHRA, CDR2 YSYEKL. This CDR3 region has 16 residues. After removal of 8 bases from V and 0 bases from J, the junction contained 9 bases not matched to a gene. The CDR3 DNA sequence: TGCGCCAGCGATGACAGGGAGACTACGAACACCGGGGAGCTGTTTTTT. Its protein is CASDDRETTNTGELFF.

This chain uses TRBV11-2 with TRBJ2-5; TRBD1 agrees at 8 bases. V lost 5 bases, J lost 4 bases, and 12 bases stayed unmatched. The CDR3 has 16 residues. Germline V gives CDR1 SGHAT, CDR2 FQNNGV. The CDR3 region has the DNA TGTGCCAGCAGCCCCTTTGGACAGGGAGGTGGAGAGACCCAGTACTTC. It yields the protein CASSPFGQGGGETQYF.

The chain recombines TRBV5-6 with TRBJ2-3, with TRBD2 matching over 10 bases. This CDR3 has 17 amino acids. Looked up from germline, CDR1 is SGHDT and CDR2 is YYEEEE. With 0 bases clipped from V and 1 base from J, the junction kept 5 bases outside the gene matches. The CDR3 loop reads CASSLGDLAGGTDTQYF. CDR3 bases: TGTGCCAGCAGCTTGGGCGATCTAGCGGGGGGCACAGATACGCAGTATTTT.

The V gene is TRBV24-1, the J gene TRBJ1-2; 8 bases agree with TRBD1. Losses at the gene ends were 4 bases for V and 8 bases for J; bases not matched to a gene: 8. This CDR3 contains 14 residues. CDR1 KGHDR and CDR2 SFDVKD come from the germline V gene. In DNA form, the CDR3 reads TGTGCCACCAGTGACCCTCAGGGGGCGTACGGCTACACCTTC. Protein: CATSDPQGAYGYTF.